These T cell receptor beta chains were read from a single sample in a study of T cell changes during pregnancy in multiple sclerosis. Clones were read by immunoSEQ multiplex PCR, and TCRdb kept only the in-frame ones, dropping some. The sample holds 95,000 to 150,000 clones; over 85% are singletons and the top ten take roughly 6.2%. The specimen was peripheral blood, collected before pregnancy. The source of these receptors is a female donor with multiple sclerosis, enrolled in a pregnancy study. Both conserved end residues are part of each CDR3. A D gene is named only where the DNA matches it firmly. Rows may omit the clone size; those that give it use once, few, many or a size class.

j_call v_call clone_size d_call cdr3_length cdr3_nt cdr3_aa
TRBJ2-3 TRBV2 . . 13 TGTGCCAGCAGGGCGGATTGGATGAATACGCAGTATTTT CASRADWMNTQYF
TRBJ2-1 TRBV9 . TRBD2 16 TGTGCCAGCAGCGCTCTAGCGGGAGTAGGTCCCGATGAGCAGTTCTTC CASSALAGVGPDEQFF
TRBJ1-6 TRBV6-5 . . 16 TGTGCCAGCAGTTCATTCAGACAGGCCCACGATTCACCCCTCCACTTT CASSSFRQAHDSPLHF
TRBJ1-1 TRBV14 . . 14 TGTGCCAGCAGCCAAATGGACAGGAACACTGAAGCTTTCTTT CASSQMDRNTEAFF
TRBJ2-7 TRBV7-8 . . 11 TGTGCCAGCAGCCCTAACTACGAGCAGTACTTC CASSPNYEQYF
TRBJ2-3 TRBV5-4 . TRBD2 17 TGTGCCAGCAGCTTGGAAGCCGGGGGGAGAGGAACAGATACGCAGTATTTT CASSLEAGGRGTDTQYF
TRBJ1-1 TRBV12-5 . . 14 TGTGCTAGTGGGGCGGCGGGGGTTAGCGCTGAAGCTTTCTTT CASGAAGVSAEAFF
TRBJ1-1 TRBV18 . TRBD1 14 TGTGCCAGCTCAACAGGGACAGTGAACACTGAAGCTTTCTTT CASSTGTVNTEAFF
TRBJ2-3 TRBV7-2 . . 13 TGTGCCAGCAGCTTGAGTAGCACAGATACGCAGTATTTT CASSLSSTDTQYF
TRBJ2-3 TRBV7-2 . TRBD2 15 TGTGCCAGCAGCGAACTAGCGGGAGATTCAGATACGCAGTATTTT CASSELAGDSDTQYF
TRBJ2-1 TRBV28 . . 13 TGTGCCAGCACTCCCGGGGGCTACAATGAGCAGTTCTTC CASTPGGYNEQFF
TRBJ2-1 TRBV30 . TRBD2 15 TGTGCCTGGGGGAGGGGTAGCGGGAGTAACAATGAGCAGTTCTTC CAWGRGSGSNNEQFF
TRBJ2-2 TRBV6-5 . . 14 TGTGCCAGCAGTAGGGGACAGAACACCGGGGAGCTGTTTTTT CASSRGQNTGELFF
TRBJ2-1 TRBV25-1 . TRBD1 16 TGTGCCAGCAGTAACACCGGGACAGGGGCTCAGGATGAGCAGTTCTTC CASSNTGTGAQDEQFF
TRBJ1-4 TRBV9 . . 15 TGTGCCAGCAGCGTAGGTGGAGGGGTCGGTGAAAAACTGTTTTTT CASSVGGGVGEKLFF
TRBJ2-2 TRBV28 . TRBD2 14 TGTGCCAGCCTGGGACTAGCGGTATCCGGGGAGCTGTTTTTT CASLGLAVSGELFF
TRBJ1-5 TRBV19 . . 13 TGTGCCAGCGCGGAGGGGCGGTTCATGGCCCAGCATTTT CASAEGRFMAQHF
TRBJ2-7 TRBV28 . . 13 TGTGCCAGCAGTGAAGCCCCGGTCCACGAGCAGTACTTC CASSEAPVHEQYF
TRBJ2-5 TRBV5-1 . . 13 TGCGCCAGCAGCCCCGGACAGCAAGAGACCCAGTACTTC CASSPGQQETQYF
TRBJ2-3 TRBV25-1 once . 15 TGTGCCAGCAGTGACCCAGGCACCCCCAGATTGTTGCAGTATTTT CASSDPGTPRLLQYF
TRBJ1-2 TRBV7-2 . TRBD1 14 TGTGCCAGCAGCCCAAGGACAGGGGGCTTAGGCTACACCTTC CASSPRTGGLGYTF
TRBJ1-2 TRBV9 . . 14 TGTGCCAGCAGCGCATGGACAGCACACTATGGCTACACCTTC CASSAWTAHYGYTF
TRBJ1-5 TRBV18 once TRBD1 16 TGTGCCAGCTCACCAACCGAGGGGGCGAGCAATCAGCCCCAGCATTTT CASSPTEGASNQPQHF
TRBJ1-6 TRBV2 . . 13 TGTGCCACCCTACTATTTCTTGGTTCACCCCTCCACTTT CATLLFLGSPLHF
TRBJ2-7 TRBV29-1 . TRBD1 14 TGCAGCGCCGAGACAGGGGGGGGTAACTACGAGCAGTACTTC CSAETGGGNYEQYF
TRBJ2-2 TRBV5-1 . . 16 TGCGCCAGCAGCTTGTTTAGCGGAGGTCACACCGGGGAGCTGTTTTTT CASSLFSGGHTGELFF
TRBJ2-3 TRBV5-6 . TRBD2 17 TGTGCCAGCAGCTTGGCCCCCCTAGCGGGGGTGACAGATACGCAGTATTTT CASSLAPLAGVTDTQYF
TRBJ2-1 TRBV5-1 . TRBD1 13 TGCGCCAGCAGCTTGGCCGTGGGACAGTCCGGGTTCTTC CASSLAVGQSGFF
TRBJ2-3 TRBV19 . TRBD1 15 TGTGCCAGTAGTATAGCGGGGACAGGCACAGATACGCAGTATTTT CASSIAGTGTDTQYF
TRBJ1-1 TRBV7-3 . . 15 TGTGCCAGCAGCTTAATGGGCAGGGGGAACACTGAAGCTTTCTTT CASSLMGRGNTEAFF
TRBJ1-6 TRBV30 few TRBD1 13 TGTGCCTGGAGTGCCGACAGGGGTTCACCCCTCCACTTT CAWSADRGSPLHF
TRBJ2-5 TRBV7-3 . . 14 TGTGCCAGCAGCTTCGGTCCTAGAGGGGAGACCCAGTACTTC CASSFGPRGETQYF
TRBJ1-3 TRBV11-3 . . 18 TGTGCCAGCAGCTTAGTGATACAGAACCCCACCTCTGGAAACACCATATATTTT CASSLVIQNPTSGNTIYF
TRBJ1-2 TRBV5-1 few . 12 TGCGCCAGCAGGATTGACTCGGATGGCTACACCTTC CASRIDSDGYTF
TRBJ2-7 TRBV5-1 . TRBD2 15 TGCGCCAGCAGCGGGGGGGGACCGGCAACCTACGAGCAGTACTTC CASSGGGPATYEQYF
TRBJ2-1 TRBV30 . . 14 TGTGCCTGGAGTTTGCTAGCCTCCTACAATGAGCAGTTCTTC CAWSLLASYNEQFF
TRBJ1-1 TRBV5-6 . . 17 TGTGCCAGCAGCTTGTCCCGCGCATGGACACCCGACACTGAAGCTTTCTTT CASSLSRAWTPDTEAFF
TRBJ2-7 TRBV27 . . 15 TGTGCCAGCAGGACTCTGCGTGCACGAGCCTACGAGCAGTACTTC CASRTLRARAYEQYF
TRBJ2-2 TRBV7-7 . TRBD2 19 TGTGCCAGCAGCCTAAGACCTAGCGGGGGAAACGCGAACACCGGGGAGCTGTTTTTT CASSLRPSGGNANTGELFF
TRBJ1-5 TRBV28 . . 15 TGTGCCAGCAGTCGATATGAGCCAAGCAATCAGCCCCAGCATTTT CASSRYEPSNQPQHF
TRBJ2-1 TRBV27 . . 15 TGTGCCAGCAGTTTAACTAGCACACTATACAATGAGCAGTTCTTC CASSLTSTLYNEQFF
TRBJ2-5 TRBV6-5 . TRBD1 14 TGTGCCAGCAGCCGAGACAGGGTCCAAGAGACCCAGTACTTC CASSRDRVQETQYF